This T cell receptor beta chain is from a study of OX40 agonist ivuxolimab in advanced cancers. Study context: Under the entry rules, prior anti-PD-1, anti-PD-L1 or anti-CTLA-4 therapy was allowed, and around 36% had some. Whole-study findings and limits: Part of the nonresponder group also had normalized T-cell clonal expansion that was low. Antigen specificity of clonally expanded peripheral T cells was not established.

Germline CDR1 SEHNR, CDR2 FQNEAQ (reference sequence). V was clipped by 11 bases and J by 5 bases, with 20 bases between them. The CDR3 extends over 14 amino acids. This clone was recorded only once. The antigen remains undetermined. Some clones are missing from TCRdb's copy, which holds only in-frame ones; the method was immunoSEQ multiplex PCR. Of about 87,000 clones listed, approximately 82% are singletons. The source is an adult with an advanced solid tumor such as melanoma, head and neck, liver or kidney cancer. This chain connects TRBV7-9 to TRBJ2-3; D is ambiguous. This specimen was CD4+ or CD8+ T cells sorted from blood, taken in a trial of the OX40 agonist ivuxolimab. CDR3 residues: CAPAPAAVGDTQYF. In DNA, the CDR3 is TGTGCCCCAGCCCCGGCGGCCGTGGGAGATACGCAGTATTTT.